The 6 T cell receptor beta chains reported below all come from one sample, sequenced in a study of cytomegalovirus exposure and HLA in healthy donors. The study ran its PCR with 60 Vbeta and 13 Jbeta primers. Profiled with immunoSEQ multiplex PCR; TCRdb holds only in-frame clones, not every one. The sample has tens of thousands of clones, 65% to 85% seen once. What was sequenced was PBMCs. These receptors came from a male donor in good health and CMV-seronegative.

The chain joins TRBV5-1 to TRBJ2-2, with 9 positions matching TRBD1. After removal of 4 bases from V and 6 bases from J, the junction contained 4 bases not matched to a gene. Germline-derived CDR1 and CDR2 are SGHRS and YFSETQ. The CDR3 spans 14 residues. The DNA for the CDR3 is TGCGCCAGCAGCGCGGGACAGGGCGCCGGGGAGCTGTTTTTT. Its protein product is CASSAGQGAGELFF.

This chain connects TRBV11-3 to TRBJ2-3; 8 positions agree with TRBD2. The germline V gene encodes CDR1 SGHNT and CDR2 YENEEA. The CDR3 extends over 16 amino acids. With 1 base clipped from V and 3 bases from J, the junction kept 6 bases outside the gene matches. The CDR3 is CASSLGSSGGTDTQYF. DNA for the CDR3: TGTGCCAGCAGCTTAGGTTCCAGCGGGGGTACAGATACGCAGTATTTT.

The rearrangement joins TRBV2 to TRBJ1-2, with 9 positions matching TRBD1. The CDR3 covers 14 residues. V lost 8 bases and J lost 2; bases outside the gene matches: 6. Per the germline V gene, CDR1 is SNHLY and CDR2 is FYNNEI. The CDR3 reads CASSRDRENYGYTF. The CDR3 DNA is TGTGCCAGCTCCCGGGACAGGGAGAACTATGGCTACACCTTC.

The rearrangement links TRBV4-3 to TRBJ2-5; the D is unclear. With the DNA end fitting TRBJ2-7 better, the J assignment may be wrong. The germline V gene has CDR1 LGHNA and CDR2 YSLEER. The CDR3 is made up of 13 amino acids. CDR3 sequence: CASSQDSGYEQYF. In DNA form, the CDR3 reads TGCGCCAGCAGCCAAGATTCAGGCTACGAGCAGTACTTC.

The chain couples TRBV6-5 to TRBJ2-3, with a weak D call TRBD2 (5 bases). The CDR3 runs to 15 residues. The germline V gene has CDR1 MNHEY and CDR2 SVGAGI. The ends were cut back, 7 bases at V and 0 bases at J, with 14 bases in the middle. The CDR3 sequence: CASNLGSASTDTQYF. CDR3 DNA sequence: TGTGCCAGCAACCTAGGGAGTGCTAGCACAGATACGCAGTATTTT.

The chain couples TRBV6-6 to TRBJ2-3; no reliable D call. CDR3 size: 15 residues. V was shortened by 0 bases and J by 5 bases, with 12 bases between the two germline ends. Per germline, CDR1 MNHNY and CDR2 SVGAGI (reference sequence). The CDR3 region is CASSYSKGRGDTQYF. DNA for the CDR3: TGTGCCAGCAGTTACTCTAAAGGCCGAGGAGATACGCAGTATTTT.